This entry lists 8 T cell receptor beta chains sequenced from one sample in a study of shared clonotypes between healthy human individuals (dated by TCRdb to about 2020). CD8 naive samples were obtained by positive selection for CCR7 among CD45RO-negative cells, yielding a CD45RA+CCR7+ population from which TemRA cells were excluded. The library was made by the immunoSEQ multiplex PCR assay. Imported from immuneACCESS, the table was reduced by TCRdb to in-frame sequences with V and J called. These copies leave out some clones; in studies compared against another copy, an unresolved V gene accounts for under half, and the cause of the remainder is not known. The sample contains millions of clones, just under 95% of them found a single time. The ten largest clones capture approximately 1.2% of the sample. The sample taken for sequencing was naive CD8+ T cells sorted from blood. The label giving this sample's cell subset or site can be read as: CD45RA+CCR7+. The receptors originated from a man aged 18-30 years in good health.

V usage is TRBV2 and J usage is TRBJ2-5; a weak D match, TRBD2 (5 bases). Germline loops: CDR1 SNHLY, CDR2 FYNNEI. The germline V and J ends were trimmed by 4 bases and 4 bases, with 13 bases remaining between them. The CDR3 has 14 amino acids. The CDR3 spells CASSVPGRGETQYF. The CDR3 DNA reads TGTGCCAGCAGTGTGCCGGGAAGAGGAGAGACCCAGTACTTC.

The J gene is TRBJ1-2, the V gene TRBV7-9, with D unresolved. The germline V gene has CDR1 SEHNR and CDR2 FQNEAQ (reference sequence). Deletions cut 8 bases from V and 3 bases from J, with 10 bases between. The CDR3 has 12 amino acids. DNA for the CDR3: TGTGCCAGCGTCGAGGGCGACTATGGCTACACCTTC. This gives the protein CASVEGDYGYTF. The complete variable domain, with remaining parts taken from reference TRBV7-9 and TRBJ1-2, reads DTGVSQNPRHKITKRGQNVTFRCDPISEHNRLYWYRQTLGQGPEFLTYFQNEAQLEKSRLLSDRFSAERPKGSFSTLEIQRTEQGDSAMYLCASVEGDYGYTFGSGTRLTVV.

The V and J genes are TRBV28 and TRBJ1-2, with no clear D. V dropped 2 bases and J dropped 4 bases, with 14 bases sitting between them. The CDR3 runs 15 residues. Per germline, CDR1 MDHEN and CDR2 SYDVKM. CDR3 amino acids: CASSLARLVSYGYTF. CDR3 coding DNA: TGTGCCAGCAGTTTAGCTAGGTTGGTATCCTATGGCTACACCTTC.

The chain has TRBV5-1 and TRBJ1-5; unclear D gene. V shed 4 bases and J shed 4 bases, with 18 bases lying between them. Germline V gene data show CDR1 as SGHRS and CDR2 as YFSETQ. The CDR3 contains 16 residues. The CDR3 spells CASSVERGRQNQPQHF. CDR3 in DNA: TGCGCCAGCAGCGTAGAGCGCGGCAGGCAGAATCAGCCCCAGCATTTT.

The chain joins TRBV4-3 to TRBJ2-7, with unresolved D. This CDR3 has 14 amino acids. The germline V gene has CDR1 LGHNA and CDR2 YSLEER. V was shortened by 0 bases and J by 3 bases, with 9 bases between the two germline ends. The CDR3 DNA follows: TGCGCCAGCAGCCAAGAGAACCTCATCTACGAGCAGTACTTC. Its translation: CASSQENLIYEQYF.

The chain joins TRBV13 to TRBJ2-2; 8 nucleotides line up with TRBD2. The CDR3 is 16 amino acids. Germline trimming cut 5 bases from V and 1 base from J; bases unmatched to any gene: 6. Germline V lookup: CDR1 PRHDT, CDR2 FYEKMQ (reference sequence). As DNA, the CDR3 is TGTGCCAGCAGCCCGCTAGCGGGCGGGAACACCGGGGAGCTGTTTTTT. Translation: CASSPLAGGNTGELFF.

This chain connects TRBV6-1 to TRBJ2-4; 7 bases align to TRBD1. Germline values: CDR1 MNHNS, CDR2 SASEGT. The CDR3 sequence is 15 residues long. V lost 10 bases and J lost 0; bases outside the gene matches: 9. The chain's CDR3 is CATTNRGVAKNIQYF. In DNA form, the CDR3 reads TGTGCCACCACCAACAGGGGCGTAGCCAAAAACATTCAGTACTTC.

This chain links TRBV15 with TRBJ1-2; D possibly corresponds to TRBD1 (6 bases). The CDR3 loop spans 14 amino acids. The germline V gene has CDR1 LNHNV and CDR2 YYDKDF (reference sequence). V lost 7 bases and J 0 bases, leaving 12 bases between the germline ends. CDR3 in DNA: TGTGCCACCACTTCGGACAGAGCTAACTATGGCTACACCTTC. Protein sequence: CATTSDRANYGYTF.